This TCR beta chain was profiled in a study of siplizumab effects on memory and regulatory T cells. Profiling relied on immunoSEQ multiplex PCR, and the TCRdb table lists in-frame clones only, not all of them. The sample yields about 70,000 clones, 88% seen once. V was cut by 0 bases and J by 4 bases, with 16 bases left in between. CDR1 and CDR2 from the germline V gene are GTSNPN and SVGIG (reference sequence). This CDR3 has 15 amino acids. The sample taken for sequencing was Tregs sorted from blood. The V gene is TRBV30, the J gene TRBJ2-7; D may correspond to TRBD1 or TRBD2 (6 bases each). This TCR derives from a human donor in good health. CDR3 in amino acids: CAWSVGTLTGYEQYF. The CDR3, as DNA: TGTGCCTGGAGTGTGGGGACTCTCACAGGGTACGAGCAGTACTTC.